These 29 T cell receptor beta chains share one sample of origin, sequenced in a study of cytomegalovirus exposure and HLA in healthy donors. In the PCR, 60 Vbeta and 13 Jbeta primers were used. This table comes from immunoSEQ multiplex PCR, and its TCRdb copy is limited to in-frame clones, with some not included. The data show 130,000 to 150,000 clones, around 86% seen once. Sequencing input: PBMCs. The receptor set was obtained from a woman younger than 45 in good health and CMV-seronegative.

CDR3 in amino acids: CASQRMDSTVLDGYTF. Here the CDR3 DNA reads TGCGCCAGCCAACGGATGGACAGTACGGTCCTGGATGGCTACACCTTC. The chain couples TRBV5-1 to TRBJ1-2; possibly TRBD1 for D (6 bases). This CDR3 is built from 16 residues. The germline CDR1 and CDR2 sequences are SGHRS and YFSETQ. V dropped 7 bases and J dropped 6 bases, with 25 bases sitting between them.

V and J are TRBV6-1 and TRBJ2-7; D remains unclear. Germline loops: CDR1 MNHNS, CDR2 SASEGT. This CDR3 is 12 amino acids long. Trimming left V 7 bases short and J 4 bases short, with 11 bases between. The CDR3 here is CASINLQYEQYF. CDR3 bases: TGTGCCAGCATTAACTTACAGTACGAGCAGTACTTC.

V usage is TRBV4-1 and J usage is TRBJ2-1; the match to TRBD2 covers 9 bases. The junction had 12 bases not matched to a gene; V was cut back by 1 base and J by 5 bases. CDR1 and CDR2 from the germline V gene are MGHRA and YSYEKL. The CDR3 has 18 amino acids. The CDR3 nucleotides read TGCGCCAGCAGCCAAGGGGTTGCAGGACTAGCGCCTAACAATGAGCAGTTCTTC. Translated: CASSQGVAGLAPNNEQFF.

CDR3 in amino acids: CASSLMGGGAGEQFF. CDR3 nucleotides: TGCGCCAGCAGCCTCATGGGCGGGGGGGCCGGCGAGCAGTTCTTC. The rearrangement links TRBV5-1 to TRBJ2-1; 9 nucleotides match TRBD2. The CDR3 has 15 amino acids. Per germline, CDR1 SGHRS and CDR2 YFSETQ. Losses at the gene ends were 4 bases for V and 10 bases for J; bases not matched to a gene: 12.

This clone was seen more than once but under ten times. The chain employs TRBV2 and TRBJ1-6; the match to TRBD1 covers 8 bases. V shed 6 bases, J shed 3 bases, and the junction held 4 bases outside the gene matches. From germline, CDR1 is SNHLY and CDR2 FYNNEI. CDR3 length equals 15 residues. Here the CDR3 reads CASRGGQGYNSPLHF. The DNA of the CDR3 is TGTGCCAGCAGGGGAGGACAGGGCTATAATTCACCCCTCCACTTT. The full variable domain, its missing parts supplied by reference TRBV2 and TRBJ1-6, is EPEVTQTPSHQVTQMGQEVILRCVPISNHLYFYWYRQILGQKVEFLVSFYNNEISEKSEIFDDQFSVERPDGSNFTLKIRSTKLEDSAMYFCASRGGQGYNSPLHFGNGTRLTVT.

This clone was seen only a few times. The CDR3 region is CASSGQDNEQFF. In nucleotides, the CDR3 is TGTGCCAGCAGTGGACAGGACAATGAGCAGTTCTTC. The chain employs TRBV6-4 and TRBJ2-1, with D perhaps matching TRBD1 (6 bases). The CDR3 runs 12 residues. V was clipped by 4 bases and J by 5 bases, with 6 bases between them. Germline V gene data show CDR1 as MRHNA and CDR2 as SNTAGT.

The chain joins TRBV7-9 to TRBJ2-5, with D possibly matching TRBD1 (6 bases). In germline, CDR1 is SEHNR, CDR2 FQNEAQ (reference sequence). The CDR3 loop spans 15 amino acids. V was shortened by 5 bases and J by 5 bases, with 18 bases between the two germline ends. CDR3 nucleotides: TGTGCCAGCAGCAAGGACAGTGCTACCAGGGAGACCCAGTACTTC. Its protein product is CASSKDSATRETQYF.

V and J are TRBV30 and TRBJ2-6; no clear D. CDR1 is GTSNPN and CDR2 is SVGIG in the germline V gene (reference sequence). Trimming stripped 2 bases from V and 4 bases from J, with 3 bases between. CDR3 length: 12 amino acids. In DNA form, the CDR3 reads TGTGCCTGGAGTCCGGGGGCCAACGTCCTGACTTTC. It translates to CAWSPGANVLTF.

The rearrangement uses TRBV7-6 and TRBJ2-2; D is possibly TRBD2 (5 bases). V dropped 1 base and J dropped 3 bases, with 6 bases sitting between them. CDR1 and CDR2 (germline): SGHVS, FNYEAQ. The CDR3 consists of 14 residues. CDR3 region: CASSLGRDTGELFF. The CDR3 coding sequence is TGTGCCAGCAGCTTAGGGCGGGACACCGGGGAGCTGTTTTTT. The whole variable domain, remainder taken from reference TRBV7-6 and TRBJ2-2, is GAGVSQSPRYKVTKRGQDVALRCDPISGHVSLYWYRQALGQGPEFLTYFNYEAQQDKSGLPNDRFSAERPEGSISTLTIQRTEQRDSAMYRCASSLGRDTGELFFGEGSRLTVL.

V and J are TRBV5-5 and TRBJ1-1; D call uncertain. Germline CDR1 and CDR2: SGHKS and YYEKEE (reference sequence). The V and J ends lost 2 bases and 1 base respectively, with 9 bases between them. The CDR3 loop spans 14 amino acids. The CDR3 DNA follows: TGTGCCAGCAGCTTCGATTTCGGGAACACTGAAGCTTTCTTT. Its translation is CASSFDFGNTEAFF.

In DNA, the CDR3 is TGTGCCAGCAGCCCCCAGACAGGGGGCGGGCCCTACAATGAGCAGTTCTTC. This sequence encodes CASSPQTGGGPYNEQFF. The chain couples TRBV5-6 to TRBJ2-1, with 10 bases that match TRBD1. The germline V gene has CDR1 SGHDT and CDR2 YYEEEE. The V gene end was trimmed by 4 bases and the J gene end by 2 bases; junction bases not matched to a gene: 9. This CDR3 is 17 amino acids long.

The V gene is TRBV5-4, the J gene TRBJ1-3; D unresolved. This CDR3 has 16 amino acids. Trimming left V 1 base short and J 0 bases short, with 11 bases between. Germline CDR1 and CDR2: SGHNT and YYREEE (reference sequence). The chain's CDR3 is CASSLNLGSSGNTIYF. In DNA, the CDR3 is TGTGCCAGCAGCTTGAATCTAGGGAGCTCTGGAAACACCATATATTTT.

The V gene is TRBV28, the J gene TRBJ1-5; 8 bases align to TRBD1. V gave up 6 bases and J gave up 7 bases; unmatched junction bases: 2. Germline CDR1 MDHEN, CDR2 SYDVKM. CDR3 length equals 12 residues. This CDR3 reads CASSSGGQPQHF. In nucleotides, the CDR3 is TGTGCCAGCAGCTCAGGGGGCCAGCCCCAGCATTTT.

The chain uses TRBV29-1 and TRBJ1-2, with D unresolved. Trimming took off 2 bases at V and 4 bases at J, with 8 bases between the two ends. CDR1 and CDR2 from the germline V gene are SQVTM and ANQGSEA. This CDR3 region has 12 residues. Written as DNA, the CDR3 is TGCAGCGTTGAAATTGGGCTCTATGGCTACACCTTC. Translation: CSVEIGLYGYTF.

About this clone itself: Germline is not matched at one junction end, which may reflect a read error. V gene TRBV11-2 combines with J gene TRBJ2-7; a weak D match, TRBD1 (5 bases). In germline, CDR1 is SGHAT, CDR2 FQNNGV. The CDR3 loop spans 14 amino acids. The CDR3 DNA follows: TGTGCCAGCAGCTTAGGTTGGACCCACTGGGGCCAGACGTTC. Translating gives CASSLGWTHWGQTF.

The CDR3 DNA sequence: TGTGCCAGCAGCCCGTCCGGCGGGCGTGGGCAGTACTTC. Its protein is CASSPSGGRGQYF. The chain employs TRBV7-6 and TRBJ2-7, with a tentative D call TRBD2 (5 bases). CDR1 SGHVS and CDR2 FNYEAQ come from the germline V gene. The CDR3 runs to 13 residues. The germline V and J ends were trimmed by 5 bases and 9 bases, with 17 bases remaining between them.

V usage is TRBV5-1 and J usage is TRBJ2-3; 9 bases map to TRBD2. Germline V CDR1 and CDR2: SGHRS, YFSETQ. This CDR3 is 17 amino acids long. Trimming took 4 bases from V and 0 from J; bases not matched to a gene: 9. CDR3 amino acids: CASSGKTSGASTDTQYF. CDR3 nucleotide sequence: TGCGCCAGCAGCGGCAAGACTAGCGGAGCTAGCACAGATACGCAGTATTTT.

The chain links TRBV18 to TRBJ1-1; 11 bases align to TRBD1. This CDR3 has 16 amino acids. CDR1 and CDR2 from the germline V gene are KGHSH and LQKENI. The trim removed 4 bases at V and 3 bases at J, leaving 7 bases unmatched. The DNA of the CDR3 is TGTGCCAGCTCACACGGGACAGGGGGTAGACACACTGAAGCTTTCTTT. Translating it yields CASSHGTGGRHTEAFF. Full variable domain (remainder filled in from reference TRBV18 and TRBJ1-1): NAGVMQNPRHLVRRRGQEARLRCSPMKGHSHVYWYRQLPEEGLKFMVYLQKENIIDESGMPKERFSAEFPKEGPSILRIQQVVRGDSAAYFCASSHGTGGRHTEAFFGQGTRLTVV.

The J gene is TRBJ1-2, the V gene TRBV27; weak D call: TRBD1 (6 bases). V shed 2 bases and J shed 7 bases, with 20 bases lying between them. This CDR3 is built from 16 residues. The V gene's germline CDR1 is MNHEY and CDR2 SMNVEV (reference sequence). As DNA, the CDR3 is TGTGCCAGCAGTTTAACCCGATTATGGACAGATTCTGGCTACACCTTC. Amino acid sequence: CASSLTRLWTDSGYTF.

The gene calls are TRBV5-1 and TRBJ2-2, with D tentatively TRBD1 (5 bases). The V end lost 2 bases, the J end lost 0 bases, and 8 bases lay between the germline ends. The CDR3 is made up of 15 amino acids. The germline V gene has CDR1 SGHRS and CDR2 YFSETQ. The CDR3 loop is CASSFTGANTGELFF. DNA of the CDR3: TGCGCCAGCAGCTTTACAGGAGCGAACACCGGGGAGCTGTTTTTT.

The chain is built from TRBV11-2 and TRBJ1-1; no reliable D call. V was cut by 4 bases and J by 7 bases, with 16 bases left in between. The V gene's germline CDR1 is SGHAT and CDR2 FQNNGV. CDR3 length: 14 amino acids. The CDR3: CASSSPRVMGEAFF. CDR3 bases: TGTGCCAGCAGCTCCCCGCGGGTCATGGGTGAAGCTTTCTTT.

The chain recombines TRBV19 with TRBJ1-2; D call uncertain. Trimming removed 3 bases from V and 3 bases from J, with 14 bases in between. The CDR3 runs 15 residues. In germline, CDR1 is LNHDA, CDR2 SQIVND (reference sequence). The CDR3 DNA sequence: TGTGCCAGTAGTATTGAGGGATTTGGAGACTATGGCTACACCTTC. Protein sequence: CASSIEGFGDYGYTF.

This rearrangement joins TRBV5-1 to TRBJ2-5, with TRBD1 as a possible D gene (6 bases). V lost 5 bases and J 5 bases, leaving 16 bases between the germline ends. The germline V gene encodes CDR1 SGHRS and CDR2 YFSETQ. The CDR3 covers 14 residues. The CDR3 region is CASSLERGYETQYF. The CDR3 nucleotides are TGCGCCAGCAGTTTAGAGAGGGGGTACGAGACCCAGTACTTC.

As DNA, the CDR3 is TGTGCCAGCAGCTTGGCAAGGCGAGGTGATACGCAGTATTTT. Its protein product is CASSLARRGDTQYF. The chain joins TRBV5-4 to TRBJ2-3; no clear D. Trimming took off 0 bases at V and 6 bases at J, with 11 bases between the two ends. CDR3 length equals 14 residues. Germline V CDR1 and CDR2: SGHNT, YYREEE (reference sequence).

This clone was observed once. The V and J genes are TRBV19 and TRBJ2-7; a possible D gene is TRBD1 (7 bases). The CDR3 totals 13 residues. V lost 8 bases, J lost 5 bases, and 16 bases lay in between. Germline values: CDR1 LNHDA, CDR2 SQIVND (reference sequence). This chain's CDR3 is CASGGTDSDEQYF. For the CDR3, the DNA is TGTGCCAGTGGGGGGACAGATAGTGACGAGCAGTACTTC.

The rearrangement links TRBV6-1 to TRBJ2-7; a weak D match, TRBD2 (6 bases). V dropped 6 bases and J dropped 5 bases, with 17 bases sitting between them. The CDR3 extends over 14 amino acids. Per the germline V gene, CDR1 is MNHNS and CDR2 is SASEGT. The CDR3 DNA reads as TGTGCCAGCAGAGGCGGGGTCGGGGTCGACGAGCAGTACTTC. Translating it yields CASRGGVGVDEQYF.

This chain joins TRBV7-9 and TRBJ1-2, with D unclear. Germline V gene sequence: CDR1 SEHNR, CDR2 FQNEAQ (reference sequence). The CDR3 extends over 14 amino acids. Trimming left V 1 base short and J 4 bases short, with 10 bases between. CDR3 sequence reads: CASSLGRGGYGYTF. In DNA form, the CDR3 reads TGTGCCAGCAGCTTAGGACGGGGTGGCTATGGCTACACCTTC.

The chain employs TRBV11-2 and TRBJ2-7; 9 bases map to TRBD1. Germline V gives CDR1 SGHAT, CDR2 FQNNGV. Trimming cost V 5 bases and J 3 bases; bases outside gene matches: 8. There are 15 residues in the CDR3. The CDR3 sequence is CASSPDRDRDYEQYF. The CDR3 coding sequence is TGTGCCAGCAGCCCGGACCGGGACAGGGACTACGAGCAGTACTTC. The full variable domain, with the rest looked up from reference TRBV11-2 and TRBJ2-7, is EAGVAQSPRYKIIEKRQSVAFWCNPISGHATLYWYQQILGQGPKLLIQFQNNGVVDDSQLPKDRFSAERLKGVDSTLKIQPAKLEDSAVYLCASSPDRDRDYEQYFGPGTRLTVT.

The CDR3 coding sequence is TGTGCCAGCAATCCAAAGGGACTGATGAACACTGAAGCTTTCTTT. Translation gives CASNPKGLMNTEAFF. V and J are TRBV2 and TRBJ1-1; D is possibly TRBD1 (5 bases). This CDR3 region has 15 residues. Germline lookup yields CDR1 SNHLY and CDR2 FYNNEI. Trimming shortened V by 7 bases and J by 0 bases, and 15 bases separated the two germline ends.